This T cell receptor (beta chain) was identified in a study of a mutant IDH1 vaccine in newly diagnosed glioma. Profiling relied on immunoSEQ multiplex PCR, and the TCRdb table lists in-frame clones only, not all of them. The sample yields tens of thousands of clones, around 79% seen once. V trimming: 0 bases; J trimming: 2 bases; junction bases outside the gene matches: 4. From germline, CDR1 is MNHEY and CDR2 SVGAGI. This CDR3 has 16 amino acids. A remark on this clone: Its specificity is unknown.

Time point defined: week 23, last vaccination. Vaccinated patients received 300 ug of mutant IDH1 20-mer peptide per dose, with topical imiquimod. This chain uses TRBV6-5 with TRBJ2-3; 8 bases agree with TRBD2. This specimen was PBMCs, taken from a glioma patient whose treatment included an IDH1 peptide vaccine. This clonotype was sampled from a woman in her forties with glioma. Some clones in this sample may be carry-over from other donors' samples. The CDR3 here is CASSYSAGGHTDTQYF. In DNA, the CDR3 is TGTGCCAGCAGTTACTCGGCGGGGGGACACACAGATACGCAGTATTTT.